This T cell receptor beta chain is from a study of T cells in Graves' hyperthyroidism and ophthalmopathy. Notes on the study in general: Blood also contained most expanded thyroid clonotypes above 0.001.

This clonotype was found many times. Its antigen is unidentified. Amplification of TCR beta CDR3 regions was performed using RNA transcripts as template. TCR CDR3 regions were first amplified by RT-PCR with HTBI primers. MiXCR was run by TCRdb on the multiplex PCR reads, yielding one entry per CDR3 protein. Found here are about 270,000 distinct CDR3 sequences, 24% of them singletons; the top ten hold 35% to 40%. For ophthalmopathy patients, the Clinical Activity Score was at least 3 and the NOSPECS grade at least 4; duration was under 3 months. It was roughly 10 ml of fresh peripheral blood that supplied the PBMCs. Per germline, CDR1 MNHEY and CDR2 SVGAGI. V shed 4 bases, J shed 3 bases, and the junction held 7 bases outside the gene matches. The CDR3 runs to 15 residues.

This receptor was taken from a middle-aged woman with Graves' ophthalmopathy. The sample comprised blood. This chain joins TRBV6-5 and TRBJ1-1, with 8 bases lining up with TRBD1. CDR3 residues: CASSSRTGLDTEAFF. The CDR3 DNA reads TGTGCCAGCAGTTCCCGGACAGGGTTGGACACTGAAGCTTTCTTT.